Each of the 29 T cell receptor beta chains below was sequenced from the same sample in a study of blood T cell repertoires in COVID-19. Using immunoSEQ multiplex PCR, the repertoire was profiled, and TCRdb retains in-frame clones only, with some absent. The sample has 250,000 to 350,000 clones; roughly 85% are singletons. The sample comprised peripheral blood. Every receptor here comes from a woman aged 30 to 39 with active or convalescent COVID-19.

This clone was counted once. This chain connects TRBV7-9 to TRBJ2-1; a weak D match, TRBD1 (6 bases). This CDR3 has 15 residues. The V end was cut by 5 bases, the J end by 4 bases, with 15 bases between. CDR1 and CDR2 from the germline V gene are SEHNR and FQNEAQ (reference sequence). The DNA of the CDR3 is TGTGCCAGCAGCCTTCCAATGGACAGTTACAATGAGCAGTTCTTC. This gives the protein CASSLPMDSYNEQFF.

The DNA of the CDR3 is TGTGCCAGCAGCGGACAACAGACCTACGAGCAGTACTTC. It codes for CASSGQQTYEQYF. The V and J genes are TRBV3-1 (or the pseudogene TRBV3-2) and TRBJ2-7, with D perhaps matching TRBD1 (5 bases). Germline-derived CDR1 and CDR2 are LGHDT and YNNKEL (reference sequence). This CDR3 contains 13 residues. Trimming removed 5 bases from V and 2 bases from J, with 10 bases in between.

The chain carries TRBV27 and TRBJ2-7; 11 nucleotides line up with TRBD1. The CDR3 consists of 15 residues. Germline values: CDR1 MNHEY, CDR2 SMNVEV (reference sequence). The V gene end was trimmed by 4 bases and the J gene end by 1 base; junction bases not matched to a gene: 3. The CDR3 DNA sequence: TGTGCCAGCAGTTGGGGACAGGGGGTATCCTACGAGCAGTACTTC. This encodes CASSWGQGVSYEQYF.

The chain carries TRBV3-1 (or the pseudogene TRBV3-2) and TRBJ2-7; 10 positions agree with TRBD1. The CDR3 contains 16 residues. Per germline, CDR1 LGHDT and CDR2 YNNKEL (reference sequence). Trimming at V came to 0 bases and at J to 6 bases, leaving 8 bases not matched to a gene. CDR3 bases: TGTGCCAGCAGCCAAGAGAGGGGGACAGGGGCGGGCGAGCAGTACTTC. Protein: CASSQERGTGAGEQYF.

The gene calls are TRBV5-1 and TRBJ2-5; D ambiguous. The CDR3 consists of 12 residues. From germline, CDR1 is SGHRS and CDR2 YFSETQ. V shed 4 bases and J shed 2 bases, with 6 bases lying between them. The CDR3 loop is CASSAFQETQYF. CDR3 sequence (DNA): TGCGCCAGCAGCGCGTTTCAAGAGACCCAGTACTTC.

There are a few counts of this clone. The chain combines TRBV29-1 with TRBJ1-3; 8 nucleotides agree with TRBD1. Trimming at V came to 7 bases and at J to 7 bases, leaving 6 bases not matched to a gene. This CDR3 has 12 amino acids. Germline CDR1 is SQVTM and CDR2 is ANQGSEA. The CDR3 nucleotides read TGCAGCGCTGATCAGGGGGCGAACACCATATATTTT. Translation gives CSADQGANTIYF.

The chain employs TRBV28 and TRBJ2-7, with TRBD1 as a possible D gene (5 bases). Trimming removed 4 bases at V and 1 base at J, with 20 bases between. The CDR3 runs 17 residues. Germline assignment: CDR1 MDHEN and CDR2 SYDVKM. The CDR3 region has the DNA TGTGCCAGCAGTTATCCTGGGCCAGGGAAGAAATCCTACGAGCAGTACTTC. Its translation is CASSYPGPGKKSYEQYF.

This clone was observed once. This sequence joins TRBV5-6 and TRBJ2-7, with 9 bases that match TRBD1. Germline CDR1 is SGHDT and CDR2 is YYEEEE. Losses at the gene ends were 4 bases for V and 1 base for J; bases not matched to a gene: 6. The CDR3 loop spans 15 amino acids. In DNA form, the CDR3 reads TGTGCCAGCAGCCCCTCCGACAGGGGGTCCTACGAGCAGTACTTC. The encoded protein is CASSPSDRGSYEQYF.

Of note for this clone: Other DNA sequences in this sample translate to the same CDR3. The gene calls are TRBV6-2 or TRBV6-3 and TRBJ1-1; D uncertain. The ends were cut back, 0 bases at V and 1 base at J, with 6 bases in the middle. The CDR3 is 14 residues long. From germline, CDR1 is MNHEY and CDR2 SVGEGT. The CDR3: CASSYSSENTEAFF. The CDR3 nucleotides are TGTGCCAGCAGTTACTCCAGCGAGAACACTGAAGCTTTCTTT.

Only one count was recorded for this clone. The chain carries TRBV28 and TRBJ1-4, with D maybe TRBD1 (5 bases). The CDR3 loop spans 15 amino acids. Germline lookup yields CDR1 MDHEN and CDR2 SYDVKM. Between the trimmed V and J ends, which lost 3 bases and 10 bases, there was a span of 18 bases. The CDR3 loop reads CASSFYQGLTVKLFF. Here the CDR3 DNA reads TGTGCCAGCAGTTTTTACCAGGGCCTTACCGTAAAACTGTTTTTT.

This chain joins TRBV4-3 and TRBJ1-4; D uncertain. V dropped 0 bases and J dropped 10 bases, with 12 bases sitting between them. Germline V lookup: CDR1 LGHNA, CDR2 YSLEER. CDR3 size: 14 residues. CDR3 DNA: TGCGCCAGCAGCCAAGATGCCCAGGCTCGAAAACTGTTTTTT. Amino acid sequence: CASSQDAQARKLFF.

This clone was detected a few times. The chain links TRBV12-5 to TRBJ1-2; 8 bases match TRBD1. V dropped 4 bases and J dropped 6; count of bases not matched to a gene: 13. There are 16 residues in the CDR3. CDR1 and CDR2 (germline): LGHNT, FRNRAP. CDR3 nucleotides: TGTGCTAGTGGTTCCGATGATAAGGGACAGGTTGATGGCTACACCTTC. Its translation: CASGSDDKGQVDGYTF.

The chain uses TRBV19 and TRBJ1-2; 8 positions agree with TRBD1. This CDR3 is built from 13 residues. V was pared by 5 bases and J by 8 bases, with 7 bases of the junction left unmatched. Germline CDR1 and CDR2: LNHDA and SQIVND (reference sequence). The DNA of the CDR3 is TGTGCCAGTAGTCCAGGACAGGGCGAGGGCTACACCTTC. Its translation is CASSPGQGEGYTF.

This clone came up once. V is TRBV9 and J is TRBJ1-1; possibly TRBD1 for D (6 bases). V was clipped by 0 bases and J by 4 bases, with 10 bases between them. Germline V CDR1 and CDR2: SGDLS, YYNGEE. The CDR3 contains 14 residues. CDR3 nucleotides: TGTGCCAGCAGCGTAGATTTAGGGGGCACTGAAGCTTTCTTT. This translates into CASSVDLGGTEAFF.

J is TRBJ1-3 and V is TRBV5-1, with TRBD1 matching 8 bases. V was clipped by 3 bases and J by 4 bases; unmatched bases: 3. The CDR3 is 14 amino acids. Germline V gives CDR1 SGHRS, CDR2 YFSETQ. CDR3 amino acids: CASSSGQGGNTIYF. DNA for the CDR3: TGCGCCAGCAGCTCCGGACAGGGAGGAAACACCATATATTTT.

This chain connects TRBV6-6 to TRBJ2-1; 8 nucleotides line up with TRBD2. Germline V CDR1 and CDR2: MNHNY, SVGAGI (reference sequence). V dropped 4 bases and J dropped 3; count of bases not matched to a gene: 8. This CDR3 has 16 amino acids. CDR3 sequence reads: CASSFGRGGNYNEQFF. Written as DNA, the CDR3 is TGTGCCAGCAGTTTCGGCCGGGGGGGAAACTACAATGAGCAGTTCTTC.

V and J are TRBV10-3 and TRBJ2-1, with TRBD2 matching 7 bases. The ends lost 9 bases at V and 6 bases at J; junction bases unmatched: 11. The CDR3 covers 14 residues. CDR1 ENHRY and CDR2 SYGVKD come from the germline V gene. The CDR3 DNA sequence: TGTGCCATTAGGGGAGGGGAAGTCTCCAATGAGCAGTTCTTC. It encodes CAIRGGEVSNEQFF.

The chain uses TRBV30 and TRBJ1-4, with 7 nucleotides matching TRBD1. Germline CDR1 is GTSNPN and CDR2 is SVGIG (reference sequence). The CDR3 contains 13 residues. J lost 10 bases, V lost 3 bases, and 8 bases had no gene match. This CDR3 reads CAWSELPGGKLFF. For the CDR3, the DNA is TGTGCCTGGAGCGAACTCCCAGGGGGAAAACTGTTTTTT.

This clone has a handful of counts. As DNA, the CDR3 is TGCAGTGCTAGTCTTGGCGGAGGGGACACCGGGGAGCTGTTTTTT. It codes for CSASLGGGDTGELFF. This chain connects TRBV20-1 to TRBJ2-2; TRBD2 is a possible D gene (6 bases). In germline, CDR1 is DFQATT, CDR2 SNEGSKA (reference sequence). The CDR3 covers 15 residues. V lost 3 bases, J lost 3 bases, and 14 bases lay in between.

The chain is built from TRBV10-3 and TRBJ1-6; D is unresolved. The CDR3 is 15 amino acids. CDR1 is ENHRY, CDR2 SYGVKD, per germline. Trimming cost V 2 bases and J 2 bases, with 7 bases left between them. CDR3 sequence reads: CAISEGTPYNSPLHF. The CDR3, as DNA: TGTGCCATCAGTGAGGGCACCCCCTATAATTCACCCCTCCACTTT.

The DNA for the CDR3 is TGTGCCAGCAGTGAACAGGGGCCCGGGGAGCTGTTTTTT. Translating it yields CASSEQGPGELFF. The chain is built from TRBV6-1 and TRBJ2-2; D perhaps matches TRBD1 (6 bases). Germline V CDR1 and CDR2: MNHNS, SASEGT. The CDR3 spans 13 residues. V was clipped by 2 bases and J by 6 bases, with 7 bases between them.

The chain joins TRBV6-2 or TRBV6-3 to TRBJ2-2; the D is unclear. Germline loops: CDR1 MNHEY, CDR2 SVGEGT. This CDR3 spans 16 amino acids. Deletions cut 5 bases from V and 4 bases from J, with 17 bases between. CDR3 sequence: CASSPAEASGTGELFF. In DNA form, the CDR3 reads TGTGCCAGCAGTCCCGCCGAAGCGTCGGGCACCGGGGAGCTGTTTTTT.

The chain employs TRBV6-2 or TRBV6-3 and TRBJ1-1; D is unclear. This CDR3 region has 11 residues. Trimming removed 2 bases at V and 11 bases at J, with 9 bases between. Looked up from germline, CDR1 is MNHEY and CDR2 is SVGEGT. CDR3 amino acids: CASSYPGPAFF. CDR3 sequence (DNA): TGTGCCAGCAGTTACCCCGGTCCGGCTTTCTTT.

The V gene is TRBV7-3, the J gene TRBJ1-2; D ambiguous. V lost 8 bases and J lost 9, with 13 bases in between. The CDR3 is made up of 11 amino acids. The V gene's germline CDR1 is SGHTA and CDR2 FQGTGA. The CDR3 DNA reads as TGTGCCAGCCCTGAAGAGGGTAGCTACACCTTC. This codes for CASPEEGSYTF.

V gene TRBV6-2 or TRBV6-3 combines with J gene TRBJ2-3, with D possibly TRBD2 on 7 matching bases. There are 20 residues in the CDR3. V lost 3 bases, J lost 0 bases, and 25 bases lay in between. Germline loops: CDR1 MNHEY, CDR2 SVGEGT. The CDR3 nucleotides read TGTGCCAGCAGTTATTCGGCCCCCGGGGGGCCCCCCACTAGCACAGATACGCAGTATTTT. Its translation is CASSYSAPGGPPTSTDTQYF.

This chain uses TRBV4-1 with TRBJ2-7; weak D call: TRBD1 (6 bases). Per germline, CDR1 MGHRA and CDR2 YSYEKL. V was pared by 0 bases and J by 1 base, with 19 bases between. The CDR3 totals 18 residues. DNA for the CDR3: TGCGCCAGCAGCCAAGATGTTGGGTTGGGGACATCATCCTACGAGCAGTACTTC. This encodes CASSQDVGLGTSSYEQYF.

The chain employs TRBV5-1 and TRBJ2-3; the D gene is possibly TRBD2 (5 bases). Germline CDR1 SGHRS, CDR2 YFSETQ. Trimming pared 4 bases from V and 4 bases from J, leaving 13 bases between. This CDR3 is 14 amino acids long. The chain's CDR3 is CASSPGLAADTQYF. The CDR3, as DNA: TGCGCCAGCAGCCCCGGGCTAGCAGCAGATACGCAGTATTTT. Combining the CDR3 with reference TRBV5-1 and TRBJ2-3 gives the whole variable domain KAGVTQTPRYLIKTRGQQVTLSCSPISGHRSVSWYQQTPGQGLQFLFEYFSETQRNKGNFPGRFSGRQFSNSRSEMNVSTLELGDSALYLCASSPGLAADTQYFGPGTRLTVL.

The chain employs TRBV5-4 and TRBJ2-7, with D possibly being TRBD2 (5 bases). The CDR3 sequence is 14 residues long. CDR1 is SGHNT, CDR2 YYREEE, per germline (reference sequence). V was shortened by 0 bases and J by 3 bases, with 10 bases between the two germline ends. DNA of the CDR3: TGTGCCAGCAGCTTGGCCGGGGTCAACTACGAGCAGTACTTC. The encoded protein is CASSLAGVNYEQYF.

This rearrangement joins TRBV4-2 to TRBJ1-1; the D is unclear. Germline loops: CDR1 LGHNA, CDR2 YNFKEQ. V dropped 4 bases and J dropped 7 bases, with 19 bases sitting between them. CDR3 length equals 15 residues. The CDR3 coding sequence is TGTGCCAGCAGCCTCACCCTGTCTGGGCTGGGTGAAGCTTTCTTT. Its protein is CASSLTLSGLGEAFF.